The present entry profiles one T cell receptor beta chain with its context. The target antigen is unknown. Cells were stimulated with CMV-infected fibroblast lysates at 10 ug/mL. CD40L/CD69 double-negative CD45RO-high memory CD4+ T cells were collected. CD4+ T cell counts exceeded 400 cells/uL; CMV serology was positive. This sample was taken from a study of persistence of HIV-infected CD4 T cells. Sequencing used immunoSEQ version 4 in survey mode. Here immunoSEQ multiplex PCR was the method, and the copy in TCRdb shows in-frame clones only, minus some. This sample has 37,000 or so clones; over 80% occur once, and the top ten carry 1.6%. General study results and limits: TCRbeta richness was lower in CMV- and Gag-responding cells than in anti-CD3/anti-CD28-responding cells. Degenerate expanded CDR3beta sequences were enriched among CMV- and Gag-responding cells.

Here the sequenced sample was CD4+ T cells sorted from PBMCs after 18-hour stimulation, taken from a patient who received antiretroviral therapy. This clonotype was obtained from an adult man with HIV who was CMV-seropositive.

The CDR3 coding sequence is TGTGCCAGCAGCTTGGGGGTCAGGGGGACTCAGCCCCAGCATTTT. This encodes CASSLGVRGTQPQHF. The V gene is TRBV5-6, the J gene TRBJ1-5; 7 nucleotides align to TRBD1. There are 15 residues in the CDR3. V shed 0 bases, J shed 6 bases, and the junction held 6 bases outside the gene matches. CDR1 SGHDT and CDR2 YYEEEE come from the germline V gene.